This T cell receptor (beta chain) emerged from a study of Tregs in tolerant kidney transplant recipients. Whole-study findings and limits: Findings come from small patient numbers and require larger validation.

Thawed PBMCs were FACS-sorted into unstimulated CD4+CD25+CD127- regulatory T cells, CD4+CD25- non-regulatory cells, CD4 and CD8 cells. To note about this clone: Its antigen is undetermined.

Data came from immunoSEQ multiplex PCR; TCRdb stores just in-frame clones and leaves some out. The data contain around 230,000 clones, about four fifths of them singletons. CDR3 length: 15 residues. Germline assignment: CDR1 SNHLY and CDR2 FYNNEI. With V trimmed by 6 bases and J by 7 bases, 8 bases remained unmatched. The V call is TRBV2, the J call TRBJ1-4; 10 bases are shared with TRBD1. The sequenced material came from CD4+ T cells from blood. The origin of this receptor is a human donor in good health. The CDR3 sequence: CASSRDRGLGEKLFF. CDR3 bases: TGTGCCAGCAGCCGCGACAGGGGGCTTGGTGAAAAACTGTTTTTT.